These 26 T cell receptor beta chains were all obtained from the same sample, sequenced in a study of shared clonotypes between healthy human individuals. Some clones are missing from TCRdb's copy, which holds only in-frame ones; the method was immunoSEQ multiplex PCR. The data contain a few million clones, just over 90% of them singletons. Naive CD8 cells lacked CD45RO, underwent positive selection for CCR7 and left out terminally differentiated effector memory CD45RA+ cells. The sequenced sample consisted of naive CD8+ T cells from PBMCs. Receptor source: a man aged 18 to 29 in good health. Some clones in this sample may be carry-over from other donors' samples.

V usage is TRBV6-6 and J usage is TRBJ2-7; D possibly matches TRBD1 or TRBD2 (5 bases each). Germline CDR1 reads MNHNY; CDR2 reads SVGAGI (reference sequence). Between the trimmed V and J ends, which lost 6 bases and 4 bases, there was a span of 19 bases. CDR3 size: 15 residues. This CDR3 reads CASRQPGPGYYEQYF. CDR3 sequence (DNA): TGTGCCAGCAGACAACCGGGACCTGGTTATTACGAGCAGTACTTC.

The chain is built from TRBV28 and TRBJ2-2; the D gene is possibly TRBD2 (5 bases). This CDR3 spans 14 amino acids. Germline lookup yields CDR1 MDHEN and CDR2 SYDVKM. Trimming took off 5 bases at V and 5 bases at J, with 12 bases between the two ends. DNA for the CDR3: TGTGCCAGCAGTACGGACTGGGATACCGGGGAGCTGTTTTTT. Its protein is CASSTDWDTGELFF.

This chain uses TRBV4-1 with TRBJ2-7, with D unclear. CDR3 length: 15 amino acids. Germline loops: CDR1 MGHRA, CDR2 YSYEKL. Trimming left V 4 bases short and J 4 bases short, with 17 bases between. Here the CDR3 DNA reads TGCGCCAGCAGCCCCCAAGACCGTAACCATTACGAGCAGTACTTC. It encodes CASSPQDRNHYEQYF.

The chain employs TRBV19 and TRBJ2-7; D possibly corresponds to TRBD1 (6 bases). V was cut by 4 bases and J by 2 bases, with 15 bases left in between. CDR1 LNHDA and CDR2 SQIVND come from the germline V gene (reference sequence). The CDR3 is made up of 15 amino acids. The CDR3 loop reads CASSTGQWYTYEQYF. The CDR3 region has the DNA TGTGCCAGTAGTACAGGACAGTGGTACACCTACGAGCAGTACTTC.

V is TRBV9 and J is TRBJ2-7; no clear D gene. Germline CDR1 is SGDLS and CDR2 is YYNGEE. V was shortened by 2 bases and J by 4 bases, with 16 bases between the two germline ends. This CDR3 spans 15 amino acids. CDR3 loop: CASSVFASSRYEQYF. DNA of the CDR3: TGTGCCAGCAGCGTTTTCGCCAGTTCTAGATACGAGCAGTACTTC.

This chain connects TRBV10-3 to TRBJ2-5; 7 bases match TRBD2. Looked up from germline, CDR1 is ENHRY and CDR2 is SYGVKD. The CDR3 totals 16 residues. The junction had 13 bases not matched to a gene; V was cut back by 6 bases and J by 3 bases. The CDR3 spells CAISKELLAYEETQYF. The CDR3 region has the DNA TGTGCCATCAGCAAGGAATTACTAGCGTATGAAGAGACCCAGTACTTC.

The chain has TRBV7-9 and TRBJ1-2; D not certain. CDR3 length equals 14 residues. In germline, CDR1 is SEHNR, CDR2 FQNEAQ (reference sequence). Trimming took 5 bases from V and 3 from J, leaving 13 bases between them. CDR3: CASSHQEGYYGYTF. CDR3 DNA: TGTGCCAGCAGCCACCAGGAGGGCTACTATGGCTACACCTTC.

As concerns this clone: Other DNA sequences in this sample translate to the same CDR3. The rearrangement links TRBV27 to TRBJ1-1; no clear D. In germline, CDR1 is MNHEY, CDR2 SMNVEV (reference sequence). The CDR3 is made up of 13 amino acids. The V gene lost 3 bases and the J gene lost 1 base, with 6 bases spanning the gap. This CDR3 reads CASSFGSNTEAFF. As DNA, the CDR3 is TGTGCCAGCAGTTTTGGCTCGAACACTGAAGCTTTCTTT.

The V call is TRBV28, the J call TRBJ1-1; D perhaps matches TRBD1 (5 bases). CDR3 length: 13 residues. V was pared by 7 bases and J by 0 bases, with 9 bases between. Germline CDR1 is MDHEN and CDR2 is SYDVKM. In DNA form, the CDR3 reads TGTGCCAGCAATCGGGGGATGAACACTGAAGCTTTCTTT. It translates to CASNRGMNTEAFF.

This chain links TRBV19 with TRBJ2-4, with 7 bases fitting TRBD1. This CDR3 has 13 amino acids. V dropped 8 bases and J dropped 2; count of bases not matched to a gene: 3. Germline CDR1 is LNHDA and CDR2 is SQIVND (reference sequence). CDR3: CASRQGTKNIQYF. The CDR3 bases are TGTGCCAGTCGACAGGGTACCAAAAACATTCAGTACTTC.

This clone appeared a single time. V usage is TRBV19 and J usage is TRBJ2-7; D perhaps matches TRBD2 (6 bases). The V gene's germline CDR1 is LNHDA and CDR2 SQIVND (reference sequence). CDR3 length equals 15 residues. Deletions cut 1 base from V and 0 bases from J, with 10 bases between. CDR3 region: CASSIGLAPSYEQYF. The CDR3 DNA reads TGTGCCAGTAGTATAGGGCTAGCGCCCTCCTACGAGCAGTACTTC.

CDR3: CASSQREGVSYGYTF. CDR3 nucleotide sequence: TGCGCCAGCAGCCAGCGTGAGGGGGTCTCCTATGGCTACACCTTC. The chain recombines TRBV4-1 with TRBJ1-2; D may be TRBD1 (6 bases). Germline V CDR1 and CDR2: MGHRA, YSYEKL. The CDR3 spans 15 residues. V was pared by 3 bases and J by 4 bases, with 15 bases between.

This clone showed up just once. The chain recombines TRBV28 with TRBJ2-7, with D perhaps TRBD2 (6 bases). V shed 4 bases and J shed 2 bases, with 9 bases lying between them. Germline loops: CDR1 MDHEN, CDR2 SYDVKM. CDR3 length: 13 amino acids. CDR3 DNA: TGTGCCAGCAGTTCCTGGAGGGCCTACGAGCAGTACTTC. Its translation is CASSSWRAYEQYF.

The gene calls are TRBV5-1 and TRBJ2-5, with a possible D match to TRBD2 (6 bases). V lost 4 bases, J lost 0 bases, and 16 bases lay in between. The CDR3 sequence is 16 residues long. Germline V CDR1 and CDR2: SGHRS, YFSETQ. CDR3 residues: CASSPTGVTYQETQYF. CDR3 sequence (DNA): TGCGCCAGCAGCCCCACGGGGGTAACGTACCAAGAGACCCAGTACTTC.

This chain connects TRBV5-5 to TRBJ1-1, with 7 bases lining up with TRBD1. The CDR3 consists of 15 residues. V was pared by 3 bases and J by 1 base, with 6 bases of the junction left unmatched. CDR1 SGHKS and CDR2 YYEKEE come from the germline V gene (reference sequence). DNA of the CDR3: TGTGCCAGCAGCTACTGGGACAGTCAGAACACTGAAGCTTTCTTT. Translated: CASSYWDSQNTEAFF.

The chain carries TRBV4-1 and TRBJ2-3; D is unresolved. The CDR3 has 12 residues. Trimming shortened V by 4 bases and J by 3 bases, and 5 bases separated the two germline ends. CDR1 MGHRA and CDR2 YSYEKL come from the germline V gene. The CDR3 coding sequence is TGCGCCAGCAGCCTCAAAACAGATACGCAGTATTTT. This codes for CASSLKTDTQYF.

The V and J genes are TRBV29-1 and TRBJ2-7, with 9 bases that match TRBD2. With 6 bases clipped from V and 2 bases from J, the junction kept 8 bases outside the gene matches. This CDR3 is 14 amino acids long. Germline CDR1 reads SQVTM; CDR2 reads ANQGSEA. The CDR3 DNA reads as TGCAGCGTCCTGCTAGCGGGATACCCCTACGAGCAGTACTTC. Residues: CSVLLAGYPYEQYF.

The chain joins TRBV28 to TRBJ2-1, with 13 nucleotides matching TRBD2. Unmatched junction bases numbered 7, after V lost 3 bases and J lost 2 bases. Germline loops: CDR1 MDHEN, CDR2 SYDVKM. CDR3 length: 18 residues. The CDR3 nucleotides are TGTGCCAGCAGTTTTAGGACTAGCGGGAGAGCCACCTACAATGAGCAGTTCTTC. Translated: CASSFRTSGRATYNEQFF.

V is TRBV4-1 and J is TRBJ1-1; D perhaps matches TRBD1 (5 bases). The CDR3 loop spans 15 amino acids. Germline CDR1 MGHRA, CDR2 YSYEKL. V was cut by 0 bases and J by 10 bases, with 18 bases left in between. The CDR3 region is CASSQDPRTPQGAFF. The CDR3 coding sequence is TGCGCCAGCAGCCAAGATCCCAGGACCCCCCAGGGAGCTTTCTTT.

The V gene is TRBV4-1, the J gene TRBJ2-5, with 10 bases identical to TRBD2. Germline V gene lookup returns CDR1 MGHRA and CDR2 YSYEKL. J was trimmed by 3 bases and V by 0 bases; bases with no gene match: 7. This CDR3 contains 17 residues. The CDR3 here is CASSQDQLAGIEETQYF. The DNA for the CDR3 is TGCGCCAGCAGCCAAGATCAACTAGCGGGGATAGAAGAGACCCAGTACTTC.

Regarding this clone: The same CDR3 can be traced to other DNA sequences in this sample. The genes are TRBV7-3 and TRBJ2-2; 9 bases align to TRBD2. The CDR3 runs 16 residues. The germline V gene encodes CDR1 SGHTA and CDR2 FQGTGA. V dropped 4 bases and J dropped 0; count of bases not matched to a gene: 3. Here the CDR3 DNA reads TGTGCCAGCAGCTCGACTAGCGGCCCGAACACCGGGGAGCTGTTTTTT. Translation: CASSSTSGPNTGELFF.

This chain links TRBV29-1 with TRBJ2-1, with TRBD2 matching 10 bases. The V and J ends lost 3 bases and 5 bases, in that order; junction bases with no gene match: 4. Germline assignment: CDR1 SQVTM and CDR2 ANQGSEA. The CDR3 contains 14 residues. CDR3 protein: CSVDWTSGDNEQFF. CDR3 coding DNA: TGCAGCGTTGATTGGACTAGCGGCGACAATGAGCAGTTCTTC.

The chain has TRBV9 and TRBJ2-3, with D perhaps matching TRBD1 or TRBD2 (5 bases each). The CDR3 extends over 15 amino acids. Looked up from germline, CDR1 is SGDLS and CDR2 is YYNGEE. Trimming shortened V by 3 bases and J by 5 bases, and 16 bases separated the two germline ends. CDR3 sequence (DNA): TGTGCCAGCAGCGCCGACGGGGCTCGTGGAGATACGCAGTATTTT. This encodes CASSADGARGDTQYF.

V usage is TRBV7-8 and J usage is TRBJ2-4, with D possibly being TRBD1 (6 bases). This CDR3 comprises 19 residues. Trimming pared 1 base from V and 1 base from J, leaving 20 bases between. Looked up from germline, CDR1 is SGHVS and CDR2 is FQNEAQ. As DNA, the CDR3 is TGTGCCAGCAGCTTAGACTCAGGGGATGGATTGGGCGCCAAAAACATTCAGTACTTC. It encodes CASSLDSGDGLGAKNIQYF.

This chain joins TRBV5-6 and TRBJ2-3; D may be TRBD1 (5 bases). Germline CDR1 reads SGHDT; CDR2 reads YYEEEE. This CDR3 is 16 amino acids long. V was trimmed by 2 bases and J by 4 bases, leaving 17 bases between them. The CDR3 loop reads CASSFWGDQRPDTQYF. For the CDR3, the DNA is TGTGCCAGCAGCTTTTGGGGCGATCAGAGACCAGATACGCAGTATTTT.

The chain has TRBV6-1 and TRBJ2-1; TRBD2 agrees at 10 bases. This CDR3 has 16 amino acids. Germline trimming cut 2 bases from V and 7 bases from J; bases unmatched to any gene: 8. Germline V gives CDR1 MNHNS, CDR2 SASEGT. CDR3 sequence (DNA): TGTGCCAGCAGTGAATCAGCGGGAGGGCCTTGGAATGAGCAGTTCTTC. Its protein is CASSESAGGPWNEQFF.